Listed here are 5 T cell receptor beta chains from one sample, sequenced in a study of shared clonotypes between healthy human individuals. Assay used: immunoSEQ multiplex PCR; TCRdb lists only in-frame clones, some missing. The repertoire includes approximately 110,000 clones, around 64% of them detected once, and approximately 25% sits in the top ten. Input material: memory CD8+ T cells sorted from blood. Documented subset: CD45RO+ cells pooled with CCR7-negative TemRA cells. The receptors here all came from a woman aged 25-40 years in good health.

This clone was observed many times. The chain joins TRBV7-8 to TRBJ1-1; D may be TRBD1 (5 bases). Germline V gene sequence: CDR1 SGHVS, CDR2 FQNEAQ. Trimming took 2 bases from V and 4 from J, leaving 11 bases between them. CDR3 length: 14 amino acids. CDR3 residues: CASSLHRNPTEAFF. The DNA of the CDR3 is TGTGCCAGCAGCTTACACAGGAATCCCACTGAAGCTTTCTTT.

The chain has TRBV7-9 and TRBJ2-7; D unresolved. Germline V gene sequence: CDR1 SEHNR, CDR2 FQNEAQ (reference sequence). V was pared by 1 base and J by 0 bases, with 7 bases between. The CDR3 extends over 14 amino acids. The CDR3 loop is CASSLGALSYEQYF. CDR3 in DNA: TGTGCCAGCAGCTTAGGAGCGCTCTCCTACGAGCAGTACTTC. Together with reference TRBV7-9 and TRBJ2-7, the CDR3 gives the full variable domain: DTGVSQNPRHKITKRGQNVTFRCDPISEHNRLYWYRQTLGQGPEFLTYFQNEAQLEKSRLLSDRFSAERPKGSFSTLEIQRTEQGDSAMYLCASSLGALSYEQYFGPGTRLTVT.

This clone is a singleton in its sample. The chain uses TRBV9 and TRBJ1-1; the match to TRBD1 covers 10 bases. J was trimmed by 4 bases and V by 0 bases; bases with no gene match: 3. From germline, CDR1 is SGDLS and CDR2 YYNGEE. This CDR3 comprises 15 residues. The DNA of the CDR3 is TGTGCCAGCAGCGTAGAGACAGGGGGCGTCACTGAAGCTTTCTTT. Protein product: CASSVETGGVTEAFF.

This sequence joins TRBV14 and TRBJ2-7; TRBD1 matches 10 bases. The germline gives CDR1 SGHDN, CDR2 FVKESK. V shed 3 bases and J 7 bases; nucleotides not matched to a gene: 12. The CDR3 totals 16 residues. CDR3 sequence reads: CASSHIGGTGEEEQYF. The CDR3 DNA reads as TGTGCCAGCAGCCATATTGGGGGGACAGGGGAGGAAGAGCAGTACTTC.

This clone has just a few counts. The chain has TRBV28 and TRBJ2-3; 10 positions match TRBD2. Looked up from germline, CDR1 is MDHEN and CDR2 is SYDVKM. With 7 bases clipped from V and 2 bases from J, the junction kept 6 bases outside the gene matches. The CDR3 sequence is 15 residues long. The CDR3 DNA is TGTGCCAGCACCAAACTAGCGGGAATCACAGATACGCAGTATTTT. Its translation is CASTKLAGITDTQYF.